The 19 T cell receptor beta chains in this list originate from one sample, sequenced in a study of blood T cell repertoires in COVID-19. Clones were read by immunoSEQ multiplex PCR, and TCRdb kept only the in-frame ones, dropping some. The sample has around 140,000 clones, under 90% seen once. Specimen: peripheral blood. These receptors were obtained from a woman aged 55-69 years with active or convalescent COVID-19.

This clone was recorded once. The V call is TRBV27, the J call TRBJ1-1, with D perhaps matching TRBD1 (5 bases). CDR1 is MNHEY, CDR2 SMNVEV, per germline (reference sequence). The CDR3 extends over 17 amino acids. Trimming cost V 8 bases and J 1 base, with 23 bases left between them. The CDR3 DNA sequence: TGTGCCAGCCCGCTTCGGCGGGACCCACGGGCGAACACTGAAGCTTTCTTT. Translation gives CASPLRRDPRANTEAFF.

This clone appeared a few times. The chain is built from TRBV5-1 and TRBJ2-2, with D perhaps TRBD1 (6 bases). Germline-derived CDR1 and CDR2 are SGHRS and YFSETQ. The ends were cut back, 2 bases at V and 0 bases at J, with 11 bases in the middle. CDR3 length: 16 amino acids. The CDR3 sequence is CASSLQGFSNTGELFF. The CDR3 DNA reads as TGCGCCAGCAGCTTACAGGGATTCTCGAACACCGGGGAGCTGTTTTTT.

Only a few counts were recorded for this clone. The chain combines TRBV4-2 with TRBJ2-3, with 10 bases aligning to TRBD2. V dropped 0 bases and J dropped 0; count of bases not matched to a gene: 3. The CDR3 is 17 amino acids. From germline, CDR1 is LGHNA and CDR2 YNFKEQ. CDR3 coding DNA: TGTGCCAGCAGCCAAGATCTGACTAGCGGGAGCACAGATACGCAGTATTTT. It is translated as CASSQDLTSGSTDTQYF.

The V and J genes are TRBV18 and TRBJ1-1; D gene uncertain. Germline V CDR1 and CDR2: KGHSH, LQKENI. CDR3 length equals 13 residues. V shed 0 bases and J shed 2 bases, with 4 bases lying between them. This chain's CDR3 is CASSPPANTEAFF. CDR3 coding DNA: TGTGCCAGCTCACCACCGGCTAACACTGAAGCTTTCTTT.

The V gene is TRBV2, the J gene TRBJ2-5, with 8 bases that match TRBD2. The V segment lost 0 bases and the J segment 4 bases; nucleotides outside the gene matches: 10. The CDR3 sequence is 17 residues long. Germline loops: CDR1 SNHLY, CDR2 FYNNEI. CDR3 protein: CASSEARASGRGETQYF. The CDR3 DNA follows: TGTGCCAGCAGTGAAGCGCGGGCTAGCGGGCGGGGAGAGACCCAGTACTTC.

This clone was detected once. J is TRBJ1-6 and V is TRBV7-9, with a tentative D call TRBD1 (5 bases). Trimming took 7 bases from V and 0 from J, leaving 13 bases between them. In germline, CDR1 is SEHNR, CDR2 FQNEAQ (reference sequence). The CDR3 consists of 16 residues. In nucleotides, the CDR3 is TGTGCCAGCACCCCAGGGCCGAGCTCCTATAATTCACCCCTCCACTTT. Encoded protein: CASTPGPSSYNSPLHF.

The chain joins TRBV3-1 (or the pseudogene TRBV3-2) to TRBJ2-5; 10 bases fit TRBD2. CDR1 is LGHDT and CDR2 is YNNKEL in the germline V gene (reference sequence). V dropped 4 bases and J dropped 3; count of bases not matched to a gene: 2. The CDR3 loop spans 14 amino acids. The DNA for the CDR3 is TGTGCCAGCAGCCGACTAGCGGGTGAAGAGACCCAGTACTTC. It specifies CASSRLAGEETQYF.

The chain joins TRBV28 to TRBJ2-5; no clear D. V gave up 4 bases and J gave up 9 bases, with 12 bases separating them. From germline, CDR1 is MDHEN and CDR2 SYDVKM. The CDR3 has 12 residues. The CDR3 spells CASSSGGWAQYF. In DNA form, the CDR3 reads TGTGCCAGCAGTTCCGGCGGTTGGGCCCAGTACTTC.

The chain is built from TRBV4-3 and TRBJ1-2, with D possibly being TRBD1 (5 bases). The CDR3 has 16 amino acids. Per germline, CDR1 LGHNA and CDR2 YSLEER. Trimming pared 1 base from V and 3 bases from J, leaving 15 bases between. The CDR3: CASSQGYRDSDYGYTF. Written as DNA, the CDR3 is TGCGCCAGCAGCCAAGGGTATCGTGACAGCGACTATGGCTACACCTTC.

This chain links TRBV30 with TRBJ2-5; weak D call: TRBD1 (6 bases). Deletions cut 2 bases from V and 1 base from J, with 14 bases between. This CDR3 region has 15 residues. Germline loops: CDR1 GTSNPN, CDR2 SVGIG (reference sequence). The CDR3 DNA sequence: TGTGCCTGGAGTCCAGGGGCGTGGGGCCAAGAGACCCAGTACTTC. Translation gives CAWSPGAWGQETQYF.

The V and J genes are TRBV7-2 and TRBJ2-5; 13 bases match TRBD2. Trimming cost V 6 bases and J 5 bases; bases outside gene matches: 6. There are 15 residues in the CDR3. Germline CDR1 SGHTA, CDR2 FQGNSA. The CDR3 coding sequence is TGTGCCAGCAGTCGACTAGCGGGAGGCGCTGAGACCCAGTACTTC. Protein: CASSRLAGGAETQYF.

This chain links TRBV5-1 with TRBJ1-2; D possibly corresponds to TRBD1 (5 bases). The CDR3 runs 14 residues. Trimming shortened V by 0 bases and J by 2 bases, and 8 bases separated the two germline ends. CDR1 SGHRS and CDR2 YFSETQ come from the germline V gene. The CDR3 DNA is TGCGCCAGCAGCTTGGTCGACAGCAACTATGGCTACACCTTC. It yields the protein CASSLVDSNYGYTF.

The genes are TRBV15 and TRBJ1-2; no clear D gene. The V and J ends lost 0 bases and 0 bases respectively, with 11 bases between them. Germline-derived CDR1 and CDR2 are LNHNV and YYDKDF (reference sequence). The length of the CDR3 is 16 residues. The chain's CDR3 is CATSRDRLIANYGYTF. The CDR3 DNA reads as TGTGCCACCAGCAGAGATCGACTGATAGCTAACTATGGCTACACCTTC.

The chain links TRBV11-2 to TRBJ2-3; D gene unclear. Per the germline V gene, CDR1 is SGHAT and CDR2 is FQNNGV. This CDR3 is built from 16 residues. V was trimmed by 2 bases and J by 0 bases, leaving 12 bases between them. CDR3: CASSLSLAPSTDTQYF. The CDR3 bases are TGTGCCAGCAGCTTATCGTTGGCTCCCAGCACAGATACGCAGTATTTT.

This rearrangement joins TRBV6-5 to TRBJ1-6; 7 bases are shared with TRBD1. The CDR3 is made up of 14 amino acids. CDR1 and CDR2 from the germline V gene are MNHEY and SVGAGI. The V and J ends lost 9 bases and 9 bases, in that order; junction bases with no gene match: 11. The CDR3 DNA sequence: TGTGCCAGTGGACAGGTTGGGATGGCTTCACCCCTCCACTTT. It translates to CASGQVGMASPLHF.

The chain carries TRBV5-4 and TRBJ1-1; no clear D gene. In germline, CDR1 is SGHNT, CDR2 YYREEE (reference sequence). CDR3 length: 14 residues. V lost 1 base and J 9 bases, leaving 16 bases between the germline ends. In DNA, the CDR3 is TGTGCCAGCAGCTTGTTTACGGTGGGAGGTAAAGCTTTCTTT. It translates to CASSLFTVGGKAFF.

This clone was found a few times. The chain employs TRBV6-1 and TRBJ2-4; weak D call: TRBD2 (6 bases). The V end was cut by 2 bases, the J end by 8 bases, with 10 bases between. The CDR3 spans 13 residues. Germline values: CDR1 MNHNS, CDR2 SASEGT. The CDR3 reads CASSESSGDIQYF. CDR3 coding DNA: TGTGCCAGCAGTGAATCCTCGGGGGACATTCAGTACTTC.

The chain carries TRBV2 and TRBJ1-2; D gene ambiguous. The CDR3 covers 12 residues. The ends were cut back, 3 bases at V and 0 bases at J, with 2 bases in the middle. CDR1 is SNHLY and CDR2 is FYNNEI in the germline V gene. The CDR3 is CASSDANYGYTF. The CDR3 coding sequence is TGTGCCAGCAGTGACGCTAACTATGGCTACACCTTC.

This clone appeared a single time. J is TRBJ2-2 and V is TRBV5-1; TRBD2 matches 7 bases. The CDR3 is 16 residues long. Germline V CDR1 and CDR2: SGHRS, YFSETQ. V was pared by 6 bases and J by 2 bases, with 10 bases of the junction left unmatched. The chain's CDR3 is CASKRLGGDNTGELFF. The CDR3 coding sequence is TGCGCCAGCAAAAGACTTGGGGGGGACAACACCGGGGAGCTGTTTTTT. The full variable domain, in which reference TRBV5-1 and TRBJ2-2 provide the parts outside the CDR3, is KAGVTQTPRYLIKTRGQQVTLSCSPISGHRSVSWYQQTPGQGLQFLFEYFSETQRNKGNFPGRFSGRQFSNSRSEMNVSTLELGDSALYLCASKRLGGDNTGELFFGEGSRLTVL.